The source of this TCR beta chain is a study of cytomegalovirus exposure and HLA in healthy donors. In the study overall: Falling in the Caucasian-associated ancestry cluster were 81% of under 500 genotyped donors.

The PCR made use of 60 Vbeta and 13 Jbeta primers. Libraries were prepared by immunoSEQ multiplex PCR; TCRdb keeps only in-frame clonotypes and omits some of them. Of about 95,000 clones in the sample, around 82% were seen once. Whole-study results and caveats: A later analysis showed that HLA-associated TCR beta chains had undergone more clonal expansion than equally common others. For most subjects, TCR beta sequences were reported to predict HLA-A and HLA-B alleles with accuracy. There were a few CMV-associated chains whose specificity for CMV antigens was confirmed in vitro.

Germline V gene lookup returns CDR1 SGHRS and CDR2 YFSETQ. The CDR3 consists of 15 residues. The V end was cut by 0 bases, the J end by 2 bases, with 8 bases between. Details on this clone: As yet, its antigen is unknown.

Material for sequencing was PBMCs. The chain carries TRBV5-1 and TRBJ2-2; D ambiguous. This clonotype was sampled from a man aged 25-40 years in good health and CMV-seropositive. CDR3 in amino acids: CASSLDIQNTGELFF. The CDR3, as DNA: TGCGCCAGCAGCTTGGACATTCAAAACACCGGGGAGCTGTTTTTT.